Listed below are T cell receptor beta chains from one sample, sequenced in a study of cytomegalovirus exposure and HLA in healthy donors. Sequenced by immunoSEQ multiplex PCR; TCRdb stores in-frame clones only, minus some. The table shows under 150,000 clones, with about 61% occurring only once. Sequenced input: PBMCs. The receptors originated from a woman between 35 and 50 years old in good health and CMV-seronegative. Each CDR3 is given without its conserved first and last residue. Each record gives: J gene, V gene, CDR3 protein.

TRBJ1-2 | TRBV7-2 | ASSLRQGLSPNYGYT
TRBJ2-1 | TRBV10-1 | ASSATSGGTYNEQF
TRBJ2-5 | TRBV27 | ASRSSGETIKTQY
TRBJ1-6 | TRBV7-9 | ASQRTGESSPLH
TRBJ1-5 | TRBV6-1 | ATTGSSYQPQH
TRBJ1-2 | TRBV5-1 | ASSLGTAFYGYT
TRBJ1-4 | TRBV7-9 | ASSWGEGSEKLF
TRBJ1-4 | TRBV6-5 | ASSPGLTNEKLF
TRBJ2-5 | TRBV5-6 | ASIRSGAEETQY
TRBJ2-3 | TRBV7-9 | ASSLIGQEDTQY
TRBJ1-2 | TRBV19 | ASSFGESGYT
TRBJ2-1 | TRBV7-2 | ASSQDRGSYNEQF
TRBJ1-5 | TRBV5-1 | ASSLEGGNQPQH
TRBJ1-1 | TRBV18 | ASSPPMAGPNTEAF
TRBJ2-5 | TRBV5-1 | ASSPLAGGPQETQY
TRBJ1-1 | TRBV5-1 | ASSSGQGVNTEAF
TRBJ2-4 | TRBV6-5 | ASSSSGGKNIQY
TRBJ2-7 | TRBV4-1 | ASSLLPTESPY
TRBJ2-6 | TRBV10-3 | AIGGTGANVLT
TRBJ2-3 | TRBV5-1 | ASSGTPSTDTQY
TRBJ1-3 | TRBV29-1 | SVRQGQSNTIY
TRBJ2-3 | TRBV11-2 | ASSVDSQFTDTQY
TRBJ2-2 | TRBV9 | ASSVEGHSRTGELF
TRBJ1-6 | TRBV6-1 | ASRDSYNSPLH
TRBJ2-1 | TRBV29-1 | SVGTQGYNEQF
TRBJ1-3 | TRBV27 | ASSPDRGPPLFSGNTIY
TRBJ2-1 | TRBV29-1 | SVKVRTGSYNEQF
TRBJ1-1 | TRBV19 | ASSMAGYGGAEAF
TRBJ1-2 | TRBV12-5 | ASGLGRNYGYT
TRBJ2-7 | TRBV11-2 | ASSLETGPYEQY
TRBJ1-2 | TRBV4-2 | ASSQDDRGQGYGYT
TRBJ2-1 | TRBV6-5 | ASGRNEQF
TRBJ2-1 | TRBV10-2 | ASSLLGAAGELNEQF
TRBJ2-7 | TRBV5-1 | ASSLAGRGEQY
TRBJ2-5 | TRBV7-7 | ASSLAGAPGETQY
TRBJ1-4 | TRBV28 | ASSSPGQGNEKLF
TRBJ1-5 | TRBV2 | ASSPRGQRNQPQH
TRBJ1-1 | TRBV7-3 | ASSFYGGQGATEAF
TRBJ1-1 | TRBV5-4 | ASSPGQGNTEAF
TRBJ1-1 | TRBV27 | ASGIDRATEAF
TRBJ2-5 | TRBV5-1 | ASSWGGSQETQY
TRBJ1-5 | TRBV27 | ASSWGRVNQPQH
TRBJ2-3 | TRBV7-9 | ASSLSTGSDTQY
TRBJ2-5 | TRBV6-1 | ASSLEPRETQY
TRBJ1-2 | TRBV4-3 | ASSDRTGYGYT
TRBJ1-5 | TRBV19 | ASSTTWGGTSNQPQH
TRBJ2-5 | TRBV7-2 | ASSSGRQGSQTQY
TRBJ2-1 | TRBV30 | ALGRGYNEQF
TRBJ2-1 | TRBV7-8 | ASSFGLLAGGPNEQF
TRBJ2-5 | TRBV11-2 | ASSSGEGETQY
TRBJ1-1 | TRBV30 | AWNRVTEAF
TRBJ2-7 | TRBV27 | ASSYKTGTGAYEQY